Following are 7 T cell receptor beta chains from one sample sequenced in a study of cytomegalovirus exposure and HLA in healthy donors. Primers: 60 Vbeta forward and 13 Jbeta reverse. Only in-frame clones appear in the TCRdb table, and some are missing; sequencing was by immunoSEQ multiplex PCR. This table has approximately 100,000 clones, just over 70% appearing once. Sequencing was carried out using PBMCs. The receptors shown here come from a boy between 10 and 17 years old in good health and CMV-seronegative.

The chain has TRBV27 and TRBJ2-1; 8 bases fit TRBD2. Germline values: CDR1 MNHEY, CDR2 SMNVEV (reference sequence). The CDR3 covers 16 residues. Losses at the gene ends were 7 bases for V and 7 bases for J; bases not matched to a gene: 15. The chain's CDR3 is CASTLSAGAGKNEQFF. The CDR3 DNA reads TGTGCCAGCACCCTATCAGCGGGAGCGGGGAAAAATGAGCAGTTCTTC.

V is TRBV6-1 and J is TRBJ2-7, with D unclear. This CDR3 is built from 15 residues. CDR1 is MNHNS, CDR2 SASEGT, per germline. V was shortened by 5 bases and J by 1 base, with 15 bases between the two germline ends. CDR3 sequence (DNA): TGTGCCAGCAGTCCCACCAACAGTCTATCCTACGAGCAGTACTTC. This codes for CASSPTNSLSYEQYF.

CDR3 region: CASSLGLRGSDYEQYF. The CDR3, as DNA: TGTGCCAGCAGCTTAGGATTGCGGGGTTCGGACTACGAGCAGTACTTC. The chain has TRBV7-9 and TRBJ2-7, with D possibly matching TRBD2 (6 bases). The germline CDR1 and CDR2 sequences are SEHNR and FQNEAQ (reference sequence). The CDR3 length is 16 residues. Trimming took off 1 base at V and 3 bases at J, with 16 bases between the two ends. The variable domain in full, with the rest retrieved from reference TRBV7-9 and TRBJ2-7, is DTGVSQNPRHKITKRGQNVTFRCDPISEHNRLYWYRQTLGQGPEFLTYFQNEAQLEKSRLLSDRFSAERPKGSFSTLEIQRTEQGDSAMYLCASSLGLRGSDYEQYFGPGTRLTVT.

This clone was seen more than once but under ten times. The CDR3 spells CSVEGSGNYEQYF. CDR3 bases: TGCAGCGTTGAAGGGTCCGGGAACTACGAGCAGTACTTC. The gene calls are TRBV29-1 and TRBJ2-7; D is perhaps TRBD2 (5 bases). The CDR3 runs 13 residues. CDR1 and CDR2 from the germline V gene are SQVTM and ANQGSEA. Trimming removed 1 base at V and 3 bases at J, with 10 bases between.

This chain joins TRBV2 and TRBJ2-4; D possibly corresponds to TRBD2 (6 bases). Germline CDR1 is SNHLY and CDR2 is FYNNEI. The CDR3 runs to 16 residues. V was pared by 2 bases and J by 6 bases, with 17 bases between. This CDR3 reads CASSETAGGNGNIQYF. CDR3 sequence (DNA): TGTGCCAGCAGTGAAACGGCTGGAGGGAATGGAAACATTCAGTACTTC.

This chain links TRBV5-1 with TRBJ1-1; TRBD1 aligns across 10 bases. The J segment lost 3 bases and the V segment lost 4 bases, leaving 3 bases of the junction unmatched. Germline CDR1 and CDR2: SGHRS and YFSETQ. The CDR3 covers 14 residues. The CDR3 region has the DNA TGCGCCAGCAGCCCGGACAGGGGGGACACTGAAGCTTTCTTT. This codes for CASSPDRGDTEAFF.

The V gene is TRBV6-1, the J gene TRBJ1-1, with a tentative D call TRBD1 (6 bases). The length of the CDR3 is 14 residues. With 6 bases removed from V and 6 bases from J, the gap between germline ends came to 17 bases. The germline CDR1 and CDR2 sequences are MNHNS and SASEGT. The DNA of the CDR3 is TGTGCCAGCAGGGCGGGGGGGGGCTCGTCTGAAGCTTTCTTT. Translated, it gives CASRAGGGSSEAFF.